This TCR beta chain emerged from a study of naive and memory T cell subsets. Whole-study results and caveats: Clonotypes are single alpha or beta chains, not paired receptors. Naive repertoires, especially CD8, held a few larger clonotypes, possibly memory cells re-expressing CD45RA.

On this clonotype: The antigen is undetermined.

CMV status came from CD4+ IFNgamma after overnight CMV lysate stimulation. After CD4 positive bead selection, the CD4-negative fraction gave CD8 T cells. The beta constant-region primer was an equimolar mix of two oligonucleotides covering TRBC1 and TRBC2. Four rounds of PCR amplified the ligated cDNA using nested alpha and beta constant-region primers plus SP2. The cDNA 3' end received a ligated single-stranded oligonucleotide carrying the SP2 primer and a 12-nucleotide UMI. TCRdb re-called the UMI-ligation and nested PCR reads through MiXCR, storing one row per CDR3 protein. The sample consists of 150,000 or so distinct CDR3 sequences, approximately 22% of them appearing once. The sequencing sample was made of naive CD4+ T cells from blood. The TCR sequence derives from a human donor in good health.

The CDR3 spells CSVGGSVEDTQYF. CDR3 nucleotide sequence: TGCAGCGTTGGAGGATCGGTGGAAGATACGCAGTATTTT. V and J are TRBV29-1 and TRBJ2-3, with D unresolved. CDR1 and CDR2 (germline): SQVTM, ANQGSEA. V lost 4 bases to trimming and J lost 5 bases, with 13 bases between them. CDR3 size: 13 residues.